Listed below are T cell receptor beta chains from one sample, sequenced in a study of cytomegalovirus exposure and HLA in healthy donors. Only in-frame clones appear in the TCRdb table, and some are missing; sequencing was by immunoSEQ multiplex PCR. The sample shows 75,000 to 100,000 clones, just over 70% of them seen only once. The sample comprised PBMCs. These receptors all stem from a man aged 60 to 69 in good health and CMV-seronegative. Both conserved end residues are part of each CDR3. A D gene is named only where the DNA matches it firmly. Some rows mark clone size as missing; the rest say once, few, many or name a class of expanded clone.

CDR3 protein | CDR3 DNA | clone size | J gene | V gene | D gene
CASSGTSGSMDRQYF | TGTGCCAGCAGTGGAACGAGCGGGAGTATGGACAGGCAGTACTTC | . | TRBJ2-7 | TRBV25-1 | TRBD2
CASSQGFGEHLGYTF | TGCGCCAGCAGCCAGGGGTTCGGGGAACACCTTGGCTACACCTTC | . | TRBJ1-2 | TRBV4-1 | .
CASSTNSETQYF | TGCGCCAGCAGTACTAACTCGGAGACCCAGTACTTC | few | TRBJ2-5 | TRBV10-2 | .
CASSNTPGTGNYGYTF | TGTGCCAGCAGTAATACTCCCGGGACAGGGAACTATGGCTACACCTTC | . | TRBJ1-2 | TRBV6-6 | TRBD1
CASSRQGVISNQPQHF | TGTGCCAGTAGCCGACAGGGGGTGATTAGCAATCAGCCCCAGCATTTT | . | TRBJ1-5 | TRBV19 | TRBD1
CASSYEGAISGYGYTF | TGCGCCAGCAGCTACGAGGGGGCAATATCGGGCTATGGCTACACCTTC | few | TRBJ1-2 | TRBV5-1 | TRBD1
CASLDLREGNTEAFF | TGCGCCAGCTTAGATCTCCGGGAGGGGAACACTGAAGCTTTCTTT | . | TRBJ1-1 | TRBV10-2 | .
CASSPRHNSNQPQHF | TGTGCCAGCAGCCCTCGCCACAATAGCAATCAGCCCCAGCATTTT | . | TRBJ1-5 | TRBV7-2 | .
CASSGQASYEQYF | TGTGCCAGCAGTGGACAGGCTTCCTACGAGCAGTACTTC | once | TRBJ2-7 | TRBV6-5 | TRBD1
CSVYLAGSYEQYF | TGCAGCGTTTATTTAGCGGGCTCCTACGAGCAGTACTTC | . | TRBJ2-7 | TRBV29-1 | TRBD2
CASSYLTGDLVGYTF | TGTGCCAGCAGTTACCTTACAGGGGATTTAGTAGGCTACACCTTC | . | TRBJ1-2 | TRBV6-6 | TRBD1
CASSQQGGENTEAFF | TGTGCCAGCAGCCAACAGGGGGGTGAGAACACTGAAGCTTTCTTT | . | TRBJ1-1 | TRBV6-1 | TRBD1
CASSFRGTDGYTF | TGTGCCAGCAGCTTCAGGGGGACGGATGGCTACACCTTC | few | TRBJ1-2 | TRBV6-5 | TRBD1
CASSFTSGWETQYF | TGTGCCAGCAGCTTCACGAGCGGGTGGGAGACCCAGTACTTC | . | TRBJ2-5 | TRBV7-2 | .
CASSIATGVNQPQHF | TGTGCCAGTAGTATCGCGACAGGGGTCAATCAGCCCCAGCATTTT | once | TRBJ1-5 | TRBV19 | TRBD1
CASRGQGIYSNQPQHF | TGTGCCAGCAGAGGACAGGGGATCTATAGCAATCAGCCCCAGCATTTT | . | TRBJ1-5 | TRBV28 | TRBD1
CASSLVRLASYNEQFF | TGTGCCAGCAGCTTAGTTCGACTGGCCTCCTACAATGAGCAGTTCTTC | . | TRBJ2-1 | TRBV7-2 | .
CASGLATGGSNQPQHF | TGTGCTAGTGGTTTGGCTACAGGGGGTTCTAATCAGCCCCAGCATTTT | . | TRBJ1-5 | TRBV12-5 | TRBD1
CASRGPPALGYTF | TGTGCCAGCAGGGGGCCACCGGCCCTCGGCTACACCTTC | . | TRBJ1-2 | TRBV5-6 | .
CANIRDRGAEQYF | TGTGCCAACATCCGGGACAGGGGGGCCGAGCAGTACTTC | . | TRBJ2-7 | TRBV6-4 | TRBD1
CAIRGRITDTQYF | TGTGCCATCAGGGGGCGAATCACAGATACGCAGTATTTT | . | TRBJ2-3 | TRBV10-3 | .
CASKETGPYNEQFF | TGTGCCAGCAAAGAGACAGGGCCCTACAATGAGCAGTTCTTC | . | TRBJ2-1 | TRBV2 | TRBD1
CASSPDRGSNQPQHF | TGTGCCAGCAGTCCCGACAGGGGAAGCAATCAGCCCCAGCATTTT | . | TRBJ1-5 | TRBV6-4 | TRBD1